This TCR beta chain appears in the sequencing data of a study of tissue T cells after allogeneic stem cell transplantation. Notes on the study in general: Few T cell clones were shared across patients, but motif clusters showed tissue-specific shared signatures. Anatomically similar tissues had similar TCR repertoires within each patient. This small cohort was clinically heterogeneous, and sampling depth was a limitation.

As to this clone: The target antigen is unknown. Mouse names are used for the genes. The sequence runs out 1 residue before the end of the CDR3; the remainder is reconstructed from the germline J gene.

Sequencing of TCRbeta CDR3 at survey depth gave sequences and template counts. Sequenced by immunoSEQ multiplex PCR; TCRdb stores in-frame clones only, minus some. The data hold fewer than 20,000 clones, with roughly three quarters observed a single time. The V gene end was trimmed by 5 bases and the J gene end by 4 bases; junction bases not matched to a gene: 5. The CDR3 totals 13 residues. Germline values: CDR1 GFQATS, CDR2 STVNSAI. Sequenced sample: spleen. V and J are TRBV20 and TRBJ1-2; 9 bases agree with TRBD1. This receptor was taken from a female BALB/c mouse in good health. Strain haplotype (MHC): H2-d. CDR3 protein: CGAGTGRSSDYTF. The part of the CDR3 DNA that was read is TGTGGTGCTGGGACAGGGAGGAGCTCCGACTACACC.